These T cell receptor beta chains were read from a single sample in a study of identical twins. TCRdb analysed the 5' RACE reads with MiXCR anew, one entry per CDR3 protein. The sample consists of some 760,000 distinct CDR3 sequences, roughly 20% of them appearing once. Another study also made use of these data, one on T cells expressing NK-cell markers.

The sequenced sample consisted of PBMCs. All receptors come from a woman aged 18-30 years in good health. Each CDR3 is given with its conserved first and last residue. Fields, in order: J gene, D gene, V gene, clone size, CDR3 DNA, CDR3 protein. D genes are given only for firm matches. Clone size is stated in some rows and not others, as once, few, many or a class when expanded.

TRBJ2-5 | TRBD2 | TRBV20-1 | few | TGCAGTGCTAGAGATCGGACTAGCGGAAAAGAGACCCAGTACTTC | CSARDRTSGKETQYF
TRBJ2-3 | . | TRBV5-1 | few | TGCGCCAGCAGCTTGATGGGGCCCGGGGATACGCAGTATTTT | CASSLMGPGDTQYF
TRBJ2-1 | . | TRBV5-6 | few | TGTGCCAGCAGCCCCCGAGGGAGGCGGACGTACAATGAGCAGTTCTTC | CASSPRGRRTYNEQFF
TRBJ2-1 | . | TRBV6-5 | . | TGTGCCAGCAGTTACGGCAGGGGCGGGAATGAGCAGTTCTTC | CASSYGRGGNEQFF
TRBJ1-6 | . | TRBV7-8 | many | TGTGCCAGCAGCTTGTCCTCCACAAATTCACCCCTCCACTTT | CASSLSSTNSPLHF
TRBJ1-6 | . | TRBV2 | many | TGTGCCAGCAGTGAATGGGATCCTTCACCCCTCCACTTT | CASSEWDPSPLHF
TRBJ2-7 | TRBD2 | TRBV10-2 | few | TGCGCCAGCGGACCGACTAGCCCCCTCTACGAGCAGTACTTC | CASGPTSPLYEQYF
TRBJ2-7 | TRBD1 | TRBV5-1 | . | TGCGCCAGCAGCTTGGATACGGGACAGCTTTACGAGCAGTACTTC | CASSLDTGQLYEQYF
TRBJ2-5 | . | TRBV20-1 | . | TGCAGTGCTAGGAGGTCAGCACAAGAGACCCAGTACTTC | CSARRSAQETQYF
TRBJ2-7 | TRBD2 | TRBV3-1 | few | TGTGCCAGCAGCCAAGATCGGGCGAGCGGGACTTACTCCTACGAGCAGTACTTC | CASSQDRASGTYSYEQYF
TRBJ2-1 | TRBD2 | TRBV7-9 | few | TGTGCCAGCAGCGCCCGACTAGCGGACCCCACCAATGAGCAGTTCTTC | CASSARLADPTNEQFF
TRBJ2-7 | . | TRBV3-1 | . | TGTGCCAGCAGCCAAGAGGGTTTCGCCCTCTACGAGCAGTACTTC | CASSQEGFALYEQYF
TRBJ2-7 | . | TRBV27 | few | TGTGCCAGCAGTTCTCCCTTTCGGGCGAATTCCTACGAGCAGTACTTC | CASSSPFRANSYEQYF
TRBJ2-5 | . | TRBV7-7 | . | TGTGCCAGCAGCTTAGCGAGTCCAGGGAGGTCAGAGACCCAGTACTTC | CASSLASPGRSETQYF
TRBJ1-1 | . | TRBV12-5 | . | TGTGCTAGTGGGGAGAACACTGAAGCTTTCTTT | CASGENTEAFF
TRBJ2-5 | . | TRBV7-6 | . | TGTGCCAGCAGCTTAGGGGCAGGTACAACCCAAGAGACCCAGTACTTC | CASSLGAGTTQETQYF
TRBJ1-2 | . | TRBV10-3 | few | TGTGCCATCAGTGCTACGGGAGTCCACTATGGCTACACCTTC | CAISATGVHYGYTF
TRBJ2-1 | TRBD2 | TRBV5-1 | few | TGCGCCAGCAGCTTGGGACTAGCGGGTCGGGGTGAGCAGTTCTTC | CASSLGLAGRGEQFF
TRBJ2-7 | TRBD2 | TRBV5-6 | . | TGTGCCAGCAGCACGGGAGGTCTTGGAGCCTACGAGCAGTACTTC | CASSTGGLGAYEQYF
TRBJ1-2 | TRBD1 | TRBV9 | . | TGTGCCAGCAGCGTATCCCCGGACAGGGTTTTTGCAGATGGCTACACCTTC | CASSVSPDRVFADGYTF
TRBJ1-1 | TRBD1 | TRBV30 | . | TGTGCCTGGAGTTCGAAACAGGGGGCGCGAACTGAAGCTTTCTTT | CAWSSKQGARTEAFF
TRBJ1-2 | TRBD1 | TRBV6-1 | once | TGTGCCAGCTCAGTCCGGGTGGGACAGGGCCGTGGCTACACCTTC | CASSVRVGQGRGYTF
TRBJ2-7 | TRBD2 | TRBV6-2/TRBV6-3 | . | TGTGCCAGCAGTTACTCGTCGTTGGGGACTAGCGGGAGGTTAAGCTCCTACGAGCAGTACTTC | CASSYSSLGTSGRLSSYEQYF
TRBJ1-5 | . | TRBV20-1 | . | TGCAGTGCTAGAGGAGTAAGGCAGCCCCAGCATTTT | CSARGVRQPQHF
TRBJ2-7 | TRBD1 | TRBV7-9 | many | TGTGCCAGCAGCCTCGACAGGGGCGAGCAGTACTTC | CASSLDRGEQYF
TRBJ1-1 | . | TRBV29-1 | . | TGCAGCGTTGCCCAGCAGAACACTGAAGCTTTCTTT | CSVAQQNTEAFF
TRBJ2-3 | . | TRBV5-1 | . | TGCGCCAGCAGCGAGGACACCCACACAGATACGCAGTATTTT | CASSEDTHTDTQYF
TRBJ2-3 | TRBD2 | TRBV20-1 | . | TGCAGTGCCTCAAAACTAGCGGGAGAAATAGATACGCAGTATTTT | CSASKLAGEIDTQYF
TRBJ1-4 | TRBD1 | TRBV10-3 | . | TGTGCCATCAGACCGACAGGGGGGAACTCTAATGAAAAACTGTTTTTT | CAIRPTGGNSNEKLFF
TRBJ1-6 | . | TRBV7-9 | once | TGTGCCAGCAGCTTACTTTCCGGGGATAATTCACCCCTCCACTTT | CASSLLSGDNSPLHF
TRBJ1-2 | . | TRBV5-1 | few | TGCGCCAGCAGCCGTTGGGACGGATATAACTATGGCTACACCTTC | CASSRWDGYNYGYTF
TRBJ1-6 | . | TRBV7-8 | . | TGTGCCAGCAGCCGAACCGAGGGGAATTCACCCCTCCACTTT | CASSRTEGNSPLHF
TRBJ2-1 | . | TRBV10-3 | . | TGTGCCATCATAGACTCAACCTCCTACAATGAGCAGTTCTTC | CAIIDSTSYNEQFF
TRBJ2-1 | TRBD2 | TRBV12-3/TRBV12-4 | . | TGTGCCAGCAGTTTAATTCCAGCGGGAGGTATAAATGAGCAGTTCTTC | CASSLIPAGGINEQFF
TRBJ2-3 | . | TRBV30 | few | TGTGCCTGGAGCGTAGGACAGACCCACAGCACAGATACGCAGTATTTT | CAWSVGQTHSTDTQYF
TRBJ2-1 | . | TRBV30 | . | TGTGCCTGGACCCTGGGGGCCTGGAATGAGCAGTTCTTC | CAWTLGAWNEQFF
TRBJ2-3 | . | TRBV20-1 | . | TGCAGTGCTAGCCGGTTCGGTATCACAGATACGCAGTATTTT | CSASRFGITDTQYF
TRBJ2-5 | . | TRBV6-1 | . | TGTGCCAGCAGACGAACCTTCCTGGACCTCTTTGAAGAGACCCAGTACTTC | CASRRTFLDLFEETQYF
TRBJ2-7 | . | TRBV20-1 | . | TGCAGTGCTAGCTCCCGGGGGCGAATCTACGAGCAGTACTTC | CSASSRGRIYEQYF
TRBJ2-7 | TRBD2 | TRBV5-1 | . | TGCGCCAGCACCCTGACTAGCGGGAGCTACGAGCAGTACTTC | CASTLTSGSYEQYF
TRBJ2-7 | . | TRBV20-1 | many | TGCAGTGCTAGAGCCCCAGGCGTAGTGGTTGAGTACTTC | CSARAPGVVVEYF
TRBJ2-3 | . | TRBV7-2 | many | TGTGCCAGCAGCCCAGGCCCAGGACTCTCCACAGATACGCAGTATTTT | CASSPGPGLSTDTQYF
TRBJ2-1 | . | TRBV28 | . | TGTGCCAGCAGTAATCCAACCACACCGACGATAGGGGATGAGCAGTTCTTC | CASSNPTTPTIGDEQFF
TRBJ1-1 | . | TRBV6-5 | few | TGTGCCAGCAGTTATCGCCAGGGGCACCATGAAGCTTTCTTT | CASSYRQGHHEAFF
TRBJ2-3 | . | TRBV7-9 | . | TGTGCCAACCCGCCTGGGGGCACAGATACGCAGTATTTT | CANPPGGTDTQYF
TRBJ1-6 | . | TRBV10-3 | few | TGTGCCATCAGTGAGGGCTCCTATAATTCACCCCTCCACTTT | CAISEGSYNSPLHF
TRBJ1-1 | . | TRBV5-1 | . | TGCGCCAGCAGCTCTGAACCGACAGGATATGAAGCTTTCTTT | CASSSEPTGYEAFF
TRBJ1-6 | TRBD1 | TRBV5-6 | . | TGTGCCAGCAGCTTGGGACAGGGGGTGAATAATTCACCCCTCCACTTT | CASSLGQGVNNSPLHF
TRBJ2-1 | TRBD2 | TRBV12-3/TRBV12-4 | . | TGTGCCAGCAGTTTAGGGGACTATAGAAATGAGCAGTTCTTC | CASSLGDYRNEQFF
TRBJ2-7 | . | TRBV7-9 | . | TGTGCCAGCAGCTTATGGGGTCGGTCCCACGAGCAGTACTTC | CASSLWGRSHEQYF
TRBJ2-2 | TRBD2 | TRBV12-3/TRBV12-4 | . | TGTGCCAGCAGTCCGGGACTAGCGGGGGGGGCGAACACCGGGGAGCTGTTTTTT | CASSPGLAGGANTGELFF
TRBJ2-2 | . | TRBV24-1 | . | TGTGCCACCAGTGACTTAGAAGGGGAGCTGTTTTTT | CATSDLEGELFF
TRBJ2-1 | . | TRBV7-2 | . | TGTGCCAGCAGCTTAAAAGGTGGCAATGAGCAGTTCTTC | CASSLKGGNEQFF
TRBJ2-7 | . | TRBV7-2 | . | TGTGCCAGCAGCTTAAGCGCCGGTCTCAGGAACGAGCAGTACTTC | CASSLSAGLRNEQYF
TRBJ2-7 | . | TRBV5-5 | few | TGTGCCAGCAGCCCCGGGTCGGACTACGAGCAGTACTTC | CASSPGSDYEQYF
TRBJ1-6 | . | TRBV7-3 | . | TGTGCCAGCAGCCACACGGGGAGTGATTCACCCCTCCACTTT | CASSHTGSDSPLHF
TRBJ2-7 | . | TRBV7-3 | few | TGTGCCAGCAGTCGCGGACAGAACGAGCAGTACTTC | CASSRGQNEQYF
TRBJ1-1 | . | TRBV20-1 | . | TGCAGTGCCGAACATGGAGTCACTGAAGCTTTCTTT | CSAEHGVTEAFF
TRBJ2-7 | TRBD1 | TRBV5-5 | . | TGTGCCAGCAGCCCCGGGACAGAGCGTACCTACGAGCAGTACTTC | CASSPGTERTYEQYF
TRBJ2-7 | . | TRBV9 | . | TGTGCCAGCAGCGAGGGGATAGCTCCCTTATACGAGCAGTACTTC | CASSEGIAPLYEQYF